These 32 T cell receptor beta chains originate from one sample sequenced in a study of cytomegalovirus exposure and HLA in healthy donors. PCR primers comprised 60 Vbeta and 13 Jbeta primers. Clones were read by immunoSEQ multiplex PCR, and TCRdb kept only the in-frame ones, dropping some. Here the sample spans 70,000 to 85,000 clones, approximately 57% being singletons. Sequenced material: PBMCs. The receptors derive from a man aged 25 to 40 in good health and CMV-seropositive.

A note on this clone: A junction boundary mismatches the germline segment, possibly from a read error. The chain couples TRBV15 to TRBJ1-5; possible D gene TRBD1, 6 bases. CDR1 is LNHNV, CDR2 YYDKDF, per germline (reference sequence). The CDR3 covers 15 residues. CDR3 sequence reads: CAASASQGGSQPQHF. As DNA, the CDR3 is TGTGCCGCCAGCGCATCACAGGGTGGGAGTCAGCCCCAGCATTTT.

The chain links TRBV4-1 to TRBJ2-2; TRBD1 matches at 9 bases. The CDR3 spans 15 residues. Germline V gene sequence: CDR1 MGHRA, CDR2 YSYEKL. Trimming removed 4 bases from V and 5 bases from J; junction bases left unmatched: 5. CDR3 nucleotides: TGCGCCAGCAGCCTACAGGGGGCAAAAACCGGGGAGCTGTTTTTT. Translation gives CASSLQGAKTGELFF.

The chain is built from TRBV9 and TRBJ2-7; maybe TRBD2 (5 bases). CDR1 and CDR2 (germline): SGDLS, YYNGEE. This CDR3 has 13 amino acids. V lost 3 bases and J lost 2, with 9 bases in between. DNA for the CDR3: TGTGCCAGCAGCGCGGGATCGGCCTACGAGCAGTACTTC. Its protein is CASSAGSAYEQYF. Full variable domain (missing parts from reference TRBV9 and TRBJ2-7): DSGVTQTPKHLITATGQRVTLRCSPRSGDLSVYWYQQSLDQGLQFLIQYYNGEERAKGNILERFSAQQFPDLHSELNLSSLELGDSALYFCASSAGSAYEQYFGPGTRLTVT.

The genes are TRBV5-6 and TRBJ2-7, with 8 nucleotides matching TRBD1. CDR3 length: 16 residues. After removal of 4 bases from V and 0 bases from J, the junction contained 9 bases not matched to a gene. Per germline, CDR1 SGHDT and CDR2 YYEEEE. The CDR3 nucleotides read TGTGCCAGCAGCCGGACGGAGGACAGGGACTCCTACGAGCAGTACTTC. This sequence encodes CASSRTEDRDSYEQYF. Full variable domain (remainder filled in from reference TRBV5-6 and TRBJ2-7): DAGVTQSPTHLIKTRGQQVTLRCSPKSGHDTVSWYQQALGQGPQFIFQYYEEEERQRGNFPDRFSGHQFPNYSSELNVNALLLGDSALYLCASSRTEDRDSYEQYFGPGTRLTVT.

This clone was recorded a few times. The V gene is TRBV29-1, the J gene TRBJ1-2; D may be TRBD1 (5 bases). Germline CDR1 and CDR2: SQVTM and ANQGSEA. The CDR3 runs 13 residues. V was clipped by 4 bases and J by 7 bases, with 16 bases between them. The CDR3 DNA is TGCAGCGTTGCTGTCGGGGCGGGGTTTGGCTACACCTTC. Protein: CSVAVGAGFGYTF.

This clone occurred a few times. This chain joins TRBV29-1 and TRBJ2-7; D call uncertain. Germline V gene sequence: CDR1 SQVTM, CDR2 ANQGSEA. The germline V and J ends were trimmed by 4 bases and 6 bases, with 10 bases remaining between them. CDR3 length: 11 amino acids. CDR3 DNA: TGCAGCGTTGCTTTCGAGGCCGAGCAGTACTTC. This gives the protein CSVAFEAEQYF.

Comments on this clone: The germline gene is not matched at one end of the junction; a read error may be the cause. The chain couples TRBV5-6 to TRBJ1-2; tentative D call: TRBD1 (5 bases). The CDR3 has 12 residues. Germline CDR1 is SGHDT and CDR2 is YYEEEE. CDR3 nucleotides: TGTGCCAGCAGCAAGGACAACTCTGGCTACACCTTC. Amino acids: CASSKDNSGYTF.

This chain links TRBV4-1 with TRBJ2-3; 8 bases fit TRBD2. Germline loops: CDR1 MGHRA, CDR2 YSYEKL. The V segment lost 8 bases and the J segment 4 bases; nucleotides outside the gene matches: 14. This CDR3 spans 16 amino acids. The CDR3 DNA reads TGCGCCAGCCCCGCCGAGAGCGGGAGAGGGGCAGATACGCAGTATTTT. It specifies CASPAESGRGADTQYF.

This clone was observed a handful of times. V usage is TRBV15 and J usage is TRBJ2-7; 8 nucleotides match TRBD1. CDR1 and CDR2 (germline): LNHNV, YYDKDF (reference sequence). This CDR3 has 13 amino acids. J lost 4 bases, V lost 3 bases, and 2 bases had no gene match. The CDR3 coding sequence is TGTGCCACCAGCAGGAACAGGGGGTACGAGCAGTACTTC. Translation: CATSRNRGYEQYF.

The table lists this clone with a count of one. The V call is TRBV2, the J call TRBJ2-5; 12 positions match TRBD2. Per the germline V gene, CDR1 is SNHLY and CDR2 is FYNNEI. The ends lost 1 base at V and 7 bases at J; junction bases unmatched: 4. The CDR3 covers 15 residues. This chain's CDR3 is CASSEGTSGAGTQYF. As DNA, the CDR3 is TGTGCCAGCAGTGAAGGGACTAGCGGGGCGGGGACCCAGTACTTC.

The chain couples TRBV29-1 to TRBJ2-5, with D possibly TRBD1 on 6 matching bases. Germline V gene lookup returns CDR1 SQVTM and CDR2 ANQGSEA. Trimming stripped 8 bases from V and 2 bases from J, with 12 bases between. The CDR3 loop spans 12 amino acids. CDR3 coding DNA: TGCAGCCTACGGACAGCGCAAGAGACCCAGTACTTC. It is translated as CSLRTAQETQYF.

The rearrangement uses TRBV2 and TRBJ2-3; 11 bases are shared with TRBD1. Germline V gene sequence: CDR1 SNHLY, CDR2 FYNNEI. J was trimmed by 3 bases and V by 8 bases; bases with no gene match: 7. This CDR3 is built from 15 residues. The CDR3 DNA is TGTGCCAGCTGGCAGGGACAGGGGGTGACAGATACGCAGTATTTT. Amino acids: CASWQGQGVTDTQYF.

This clone was recorded only once. The chain combines TRBV11-3 with TRBJ2-7; TRBD2 aligns across 8 bases. CDR1 and CDR2 (germline): SGHNT, YENEEA. The CDR3 loop spans 15 amino acids. V shed 1 base, J shed 6 bases, and the junction held 8 bases outside the gene matches. The CDR3, as DNA: TGTGCCAGCAGCTTAGCAGGAAACGGGAGGGGCGAGCAGTACTTC. Amino acids: CASSLAGNGRGEQYF.

The V gene is TRBV7-2, the J gene TRBJ2-7; 7 nucleotides match TRBD1. CDR3 size: 12 residues. Germline V gene data show CDR1 as SGHTA and CDR2 as FQGNSA. V was pared by 5 bases and J by 2 bases, with 0 bases of the junction left unmatched. The CDR3 bases are TGTGCCAGCAGCCAGGGGGCCTACGAGCAGTACTTC. Translated, it gives CASSQGAYEQYF.

The rearrangement links TRBV5-1 to TRBJ2-7; 10 bases fit TRBD2. The CDR3 length is 15 residues. Germline CDR1 SGHRS, CDR2 YFSETQ. V lost 1 base to trimming and J lost 2 bases; unmatched junction nucleotides: 3. The CDR3 spells CASSLNSGRAYEQYF. CDR3 DNA sequence: TGCGCCAGCAGCTTGAACAGCGGGAGGGCCTACGAGCAGTACTTC.

The chain employs TRBV7-9 and TRBJ1-1; unclear D gene. CDR3 length: 15 amino acids. Germline CDR1 reads SEHNR; CDR2 reads FQNEAQ (reference sequence). V shed 2 bases and J shed 5 bases, with 15 bases lying between them. CDR3 nucleotides: TGTGCCAGCAGCTTAATGAAGGGAGGTGGAACTGAAGCTTTCTTT. Translating gives CASSLMKGGGTEAFF.

There are a few counts of this clone. One end of the junction fails to match germline, which may point to a read error. The gene calls are TRBV19 and TRBJ2-7; 9 positions agree with TRBD1. From germline, CDR1 is LNHDA and CDR2 SQIVND (reference sequence). The CDR3 consists of 17 residues. The CDR3 DNA reads as TGTGCCAGTAGCATAGAACAGGGGGCGCCTAGTATCCACGAGCAGTACTTC. As protein: CASSIEQGAPSIHEQYF.

V and J are TRBV6-5 and TRBJ2-1; 10 nucleotides agree with TRBD1. J lost 4 bases, V lost 5 bases, and 2 bases had no gene match. From germline, CDR1 is MNHEY and CDR2 SVGAGI. CDR3 length: 14 amino acids. The CDR3 spells CASSRTGGYNEQFF. In DNA form, the CDR3 reads TGTGCCAGCAGTAGGACAGGGGGGTACAATGAGCAGTTCTTC.

The V and J genes are TRBV7-2 and TRBJ1-5; maybe TRBD1 (6 bases). This CDR3 is built from 14 residues. Trimming shortened V by 4 bases and J by 7 bases, and 14 bases separated the two germline ends. Germline V CDR1 and CDR2: SGHTA, FQGNSA. The DNA of the CDR3 is TGTGCCAGCAGCTCAAAAGGGGGGGACCAGCCCCAGCATTTT. It yields the protein CASSSKGGDQPQHF.

Relative to its sample, this clone is medium-sized. V usage is TRBV28 and J usage is TRBJ2-7; maybe TRBD2 (5 bases). Trimming cost V 6 bases and J 0 bases, with 15 bases left between them. The V gene's germline CDR1 is MDHEN and CDR2 SYDVKM. The CDR3 runs to 15 residues. This CDR3 is CASRPELGSSYEQYF. In nucleotides, the CDR3 is TGTGCCAGCAGGCCCGAGCTTGGGAGCTCCTACGAGCAGTACTTC.

V usage is TRBV7-8 and J usage is TRBJ2-1; a possible D gene is TRBD2 (5 bases). Germline V CDR1 and CDR2: SGHVS, FQNEAQ. The CDR3 is 14 amino acids. V lost 5 bases and J lost 8, with 16 bases in between. Written as DNA, the CDR3 is TGTGCCAGCAGCAGAGAGCCGCGGGTTGATGAGCAGTTCTTC. It is translated as CASSREPRVDEQFF.

The chain links TRBV11-3 to TRBJ1-1; D ambiguous. Trimming stripped 5 bases from V and 6 bases from J, with 13 bases between. The CDR3 spans 13 residues. Germline CDR1 and CDR2: SGHNT and YENEEA. The DNA of the CDR3 is TGTGCCAGCAGCGACCCGGGAGTACCTGAAGCTTTCTTT. Encoded protein: CASSDPGVPEAFF.

The V call is TRBV28, the J call TRBJ1-2; TRBD1 matches 10 bases. The CDR3 consists of 14 residues. Trimming took 4 bases from V and 3 from J; bases not matched to a gene: 2. Germline loops: CDR1 MDHEN, CDR2 SYDVKM. DNA of the CDR3: TGTGCCAGCAGTTGGGACAGGGGACACTATGGCTACACCTTC. Encoded protein: CASSWDRGHYGYTF.

This chain links TRBV7-6 with TRBJ2-2; 7 nucleotides agree with TRBD2. V dropped 5 bases and J dropped 5; count of bases not matched to a gene: 14. CDR3 length: 17 residues. Germline-derived CDR1 and CDR2 are SGHVS and FNYEAQ. The CDR3 sequence is CASSTSPDSRETGELFF. CDR3 in DNA: TGTGCCAGCAGCACAAGCCCCGACTCGCGGGAGACCGGGGAGCTGTTTTTT.

This clone was counted only a few times. The chain has TRBV4-1 and TRBJ2-2; D remains unclear. The CDR3 consists of 13 residues. CDR1 and CDR2 from the germline V gene are MGHRA and YSYEKL. Deletions cut 4 bases from V and 7 bases from J, with 10 bases between. The CDR3 sequence is CASSRSVGGELFF. The CDR3 nucleotides are TGCGCCAGCAGCCGAAGCGTCGGCGGGGAGCTGTTTTTT.

As to this clone: The same CDR3 can be traced to other DNA sequences in this sample. The CDR3 sequence is CASSGDREPVYEQYF. The CDR3 coding sequence is TGTGCCAGCAGTGGAGACAGGGAGCCCGTCTACGAGCAGTACTTC. The J gene is TRBJ2-7, the V gene TRBV2; 7 nucleotides line up with TRBD1. CDR3 length equals 15 residues. V was clipped by 4 bases and J by 3 bases; unmatched bases: 9. Germline CDR1 reads SNHLY; CDR2 reads FYNNEI.

The table lists this clone with a few counts. V usage is TRBV9 and J usage is TRBJ1-1; D might be TRBD1 (6 bases). The CDR3 loop spans 13 amino acids. CDR1 is SGDLS, CDR2 YYNGEE, per germline. Trimming removed 0 bases from V and 9 bases from J, with 12 bases in between. The CDR3 reads CASSVVPDRKAFF. In nucleotides, the CDR3 is TGTGCCAGCAGCGTAGTCCCTGACAGGAAAGCTTTCTTT.

The CDR3 DNA is TGCGCCAGCAGCGCTAGCGGGGAAATAAACACAGATACGCAGTATTTT. Amino acid sequence: CASSASGEINTDTQYF. V gene TRBV5-1 combines with J gene TRBJ2-3, with 9 bases aligning to TRBD2. V gave up 4 bases and J gave up 2 bases; unmatched junction bases: 8. Germline assignment: CDR1 SGHRS and CDR2 YFSETQ. CDR3 length: 16 amino acids.

This clone appeared a few times. The chain employs TRBV7-2 and TRBJ2-1, with 11 bases lining up with TRBD2. Per the germline V gene, CDR1 is SGHTA and CDR2 is FQGNSA. The CDR3 is 17 residues long. With 5 bases clipped from V and 6 bases from J, the junction kept 12 bases outside the gene matches. CDR3 nucleotide sequence: TGTGCCAGCAGCAACCGCATAGCGGGAGGGCCAAGCAATGAGCAGTTCTTC. This codes for CASSNRIAGGPSNEQFF. Filled out from reference TRBV7-2 and TRBJ2-1, the complete variable domain reads GAGVSQSPSNKVTEKGKDVELRCDPISGHTALYWYRQSLGQGLEFLIYFQGNSAPDKSGLPSDRFSAERTGGSVSTLTIQRTQQEDSAVYLCASSNRIAGGPSNEQFFGPGTRLTVL.

This rearrangement joins TRBV9 to TRBJ2-2; 9 bases line up with TRBD1. The ends lost 4 bases at V and 10 bases at J; junction bases unmatched: 14. Per germline, CDR1 SGDLS and CDR2 YYNGEE. This CDR3 is 16 amino acids long. The CDR3 is CASSLWTGAPQKELFF. The DNA of the CDR3 is TGTGCCAGCAGCCTATGGACAGGGGCCCCCCAAAAGGAGCTGTTTTTT.

The chain uses TRBV9 and TRBJ1-1, with D perhaps TRBD1 (5 bases). This CDR3 comprises 13 residues. Germline V CDR1 and CDR2: SGDLS, YYNGEE. The V and J ends lost 5 bases and 5 bases respectively, with 13 bases between them. CDR3 residues: CASSPSGGTEAFF. The CDR3, as DNA: TGTGCCAGCAGTCCCTCCGGGGGGACTGAAGCTTTCTTT. Using reference TRBV9 and TRBJ1-1 for the parts outside the CDR3, the full variable domain is DSGVTQTPKHLITATGQRVTLRCSPRSGDLSVYWYQQSLDQGLQFLIQYYNGEERAKGNILERFSAQQFPDLHSELNLSSLELGDSALYFCASSPSGGTEAFFGQGTRLTVV.

The table lists this clone with a few counts. The J gene is TRBJ1-1, the V gene TRBV29-1; D possibly corresponds to TRBD1 (5 bases). V lost 3 bases to trimming and J lost 7 bases, with 12 bases between them. CDR3 size: 12 residues. The V gene's germline CDR1 is SQVTM and CDR2 ANQGSEA. The CDR3 protein is CSVDTDSYEAFF. The CDR3 DNA follows: TGCAGCGTTGATACCGACAGTTATGAAGCTTTCTTT.